This entry lists 5 T cell receptor beta chains sequenced from one sample in a study of blood T cell repertoires in COVID-19 (TCRdb year 2020). Receptors were amplified or captured by the immunoSEQ multiplex PCR assay. Drawn from immuneACCESS, this table holds only the in-frame rearrangements with V and J called that TCRdb kept. Clones are partly lost; checked studies trace under half to an unresolved V gene and leave the rest unexplained. Recorded for this sample are roughly 120,000 clones; around 85% of them occurred a single time. Approximately 7.9% of the sample rests with the top ten. The sequencing sample was made of peripheral blood. Source of these receptors: an older man who had recovered from COVID-19.

The rearrangement joins TRBV28 to TRBJ1-3; D ambiguous. CDR1 is MDHEN and CDR2 is SYDVKM in the germline V gene. With 6 bases removed from V and 2 bases from J, the gap between germline ends came to 14 bases. The CDR3 loop spans 15 amino acids. The CDR3 nucleotides read TGTGCCAGCAGCACCACCCGACACCCTGGAAACACCATATATTTT. Protein: CASSTTRHPGNTIYF.

This chain uses TRBV6-5 with TRBJ2-3, with D maybe TRBD2 (6 bases). Trimming removed 6 bases from V and 7 bases from J, with 8 bases in between. Germline assignment: CDR1 MNHEY and CDR2 SVGAGI. This CDR3 comprises 11 residues. CDR3 residues: CASRGGYTQYF. DNA of the CDR3: TGTGCCAGCAGGGGGGGTTATACGCAGTATTTT.

J is TRBJ1-2 and V is TRBV6-2 or TRBV6-3; 7 bases are a match to TRBD1. V dropped 6 bases and J dropped 7; count of bases not matched to a gene: 17. The germline V gene has CDR1 MNHEY and CDR2 SVGEGT. This CDR3 has 16 residues. Here the CDR3 DNA reads TGTGCCAGCAGCCTACACAGGGGCGCTCTCTATGCTGGCTACACCTTC. Translated: CASSLHRGALYAGYTF.

The V gene is TRBV5-1, the J gene TRBJ2-1, with TRBD2 matching 7 bases. Unmatched junction bases numbered 7, after V lost 4 bases and J lost 3 bases. CDR3 length equals 15 residues. Germline lookup yields CDR1 SGHRS and CDR2 YFSETQ. CDR3 bases: TGCGCCAGCAGCCCTGGGGGGGACTACTACAATGAGCAGTTCTTC. It is translated as CASSPGGDYYNEQFF.

This clone was seen a few times. The chain recombines TRBV28 with TRBJ1-3; 9 nucleotides line up with TRBD1. Germline CDR1 is MDHEN and CDR2 is SYDVKM. The CDR3 sequence is 15 residues long. The ends lost 5 bases at V and 8 bases at J; junction bases unmatched: 10. Here the CDR3 reads CASSPGTGFWDTIYF. The CDR3 region has the DNA TGTGCCAGCAGTCCCGGGACAGGGTTTTGGGACACCATATATTTT.